This T cell receptor (beta chain) stems from a study of tumor and adjacent non-tumor tissue in lung cancer. In the case of this clonotype: Its antigen is unknown.

No cell sorting was done before RNA was extracted from the tissue. The normal lung tissue was taken more than 3 cm from the tumor edge. TCRbeta libraries were built with three rounds of nested PCR, modified from ARM-PCR. TCRdb reanalysed the multiplex PCR reads using MiXCR and keeps one entry per CDR3 protein. The repertoire holds about 77,000 distinct CDR3 sequences, with less than 85% as singletons. Overall study findings and caveats: Significantly higher TCR diversity was found in tumor than normal lung.

This CDR3 region has 13 residues. V was shortened by 8 bases and J by 5 bases, with 17 bases between the two germline ends. Germline CDR1 SGHKS, CDR2 YYEKEE (reference sequence). The clonotype originates from a man between 65 and 85 years old with non-small cell lung cancer. This chain connects TRBV5-5 to TRBJ2-7, with TRBD2 as a possible D gene (6 bases). The sequenced sample was distant non-tumor lung tissue. Here the CDR3 reads CARQSAGGNEQYF. The DNA for the CDR3 is TGTGCCAGACAAAGCGCGGGCGGGAACGAGCAGTACTTC.